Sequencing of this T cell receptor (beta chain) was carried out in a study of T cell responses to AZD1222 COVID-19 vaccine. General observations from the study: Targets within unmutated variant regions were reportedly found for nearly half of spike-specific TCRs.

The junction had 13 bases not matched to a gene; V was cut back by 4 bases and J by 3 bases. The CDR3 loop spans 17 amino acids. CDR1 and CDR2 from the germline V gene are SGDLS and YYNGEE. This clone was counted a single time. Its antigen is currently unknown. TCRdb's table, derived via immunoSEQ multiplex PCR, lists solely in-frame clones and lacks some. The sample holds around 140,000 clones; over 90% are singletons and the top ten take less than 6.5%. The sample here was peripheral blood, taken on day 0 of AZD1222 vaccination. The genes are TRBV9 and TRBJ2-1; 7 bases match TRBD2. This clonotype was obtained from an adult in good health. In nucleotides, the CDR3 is TGTGCCAGCAGCCCACGGCTGGGGCTAGCGGACTACAATGAGCAGTTCTTC. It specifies CASSPRLGLADYNEQFF.